This TCR beta chain was identified in a study of molecular identifiers for immune sequencing clone quantification. The CDR3 sequence is 13 residues long. With regard to this clonotype: The junction and the germline gene differ at one end; a read error may be behind it.

The sorting of naive CD8 T cells used the CD8+CD4-CCR7+CD45RA+ phenotype. Each CDR3 protein is one row after TCRdb ran MiXCR on the PCR reads. Of 300,000 to 350,000 distinct CDR3 sequences in the sample, around 21% were seen once. The TCR was taken from a human donor in good health. Some libraries in this study had Jurkat cell RNA spiked in. Sequenced material: naive CD8+ T cells from blood, with Jurkat cell RNA spiked in. Subset indicated: FACS-sorted CD8+CD4-CCR7+CD45RA+ naive T cells. The chain uses TRBV12-3 or TRBV12-4 and TRBJ1-1; 8 bases are shared with TRBD1. The CDR3 region is CASRTGRGTEALF. CDR3 in DNA: TGTGCCAGCCGGACAGGGAGAGGCACTGAAGCTCTCTTT.